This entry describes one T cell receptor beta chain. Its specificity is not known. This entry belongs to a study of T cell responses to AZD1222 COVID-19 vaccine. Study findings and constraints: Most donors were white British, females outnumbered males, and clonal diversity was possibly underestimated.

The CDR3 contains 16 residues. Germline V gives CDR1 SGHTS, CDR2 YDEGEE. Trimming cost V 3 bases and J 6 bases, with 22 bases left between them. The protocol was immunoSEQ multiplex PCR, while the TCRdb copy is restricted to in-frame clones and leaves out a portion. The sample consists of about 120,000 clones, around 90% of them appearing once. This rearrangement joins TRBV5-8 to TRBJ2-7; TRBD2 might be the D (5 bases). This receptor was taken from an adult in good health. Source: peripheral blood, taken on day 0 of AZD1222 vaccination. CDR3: CASSYVLTEPRGEQYF. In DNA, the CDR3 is TGTGCCAGCAGCTATGTATTGACGGAGCCTCGGGGCGAGCAGTACTTC. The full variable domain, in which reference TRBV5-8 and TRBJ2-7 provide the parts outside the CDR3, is EAGVTQSPTHLIKTRGQQATLRCSPISGHTSVYWYQQALGLGLQFLLWYDEGEERNRGNFPPRFSGRQFPNYSSELNVNALELEDSALYLCASSYVLTEPRGEQYFGPGTRLTVT.